Described below is a single T cell receptor (beta chain) sequence and its context. The antigen remains unidentified. Other DNA sequences in the sample encode the same CDR3. Here immunoSEQ multiplex PCR was the method, and the copy in TCRdb shows in-frame clones only, minus some. The sample records approximately 2,300,000 clones, 92% being singletons. Germline CDR1 reads SQVTM; CDR2 reads ANQGSEA. The V end lost 4 bases, the J end lost 6 bases, and 7 bases lay between the germline ends. The CDR3 has 11 residues. All donors were healthy HIV-negative adults lacking recent acute infections or vaccinations. A CD45RA+ naive subset and a CD45RA-negative memory subset were split from CD4+ cells. The data originate from a study of shared clonotypes between healthy human individuals. Broader study findings: How much donors shared clonotypes was expected to be affected by sequencing depth. Rarefaction indicated that sorted-subset sequencing remained incomplete although depth was large.

V gene TRBV29-1 combines with J gene TRBJ2-1; D call uncertain. Sequenced sample: naive CD4+ T cells from PBMCs. The subset here: CD45RA+ positively selected. The clonotype originates from a man between 18 and 35 years old in good health. Some clones in this sample may be carry-over from other donors' samples. This CDR3 is CSVVPRNEQFF. CDR3 DNA: TGCAGCGTTGTCCCACGCAATGAGCAGTTCTTC.